A single sample is the source of the 29 T cell receptor beta chains below, sequenced in a study of T cell responses to AZD1222 COVID-19 vaccine. Only in-frame clones appear in the TCRdb table, and some are missing; sequencing was by immunoSEQ multiplex PCR. Among 140,000 to 150,000 clones, roughly 92% were seen once, and the ten largest hold approximately 1.5%. The sample in question was peripheral blood, obtained on day 0 of AZD1222 vaccination. All receptors come from an adult in good health.

The chain recombines TRBV30 with TRBJ2-2; no clear D. The V end lost 0 bases, the J end lost 4 bases, and 6 bases lay between the germline ends. The CDR3 is made up of 13 amino acids. Germline CDR1 is GTSNPN and CDR2 is SVGIG (reference sequence). For the CDR3, the DNA is TGTGCCTGGAGTGTACGGTCCACCGGGGAGCTGTTTTTT. Residues: CAWSVRSTGELFF.

Comments on this clone: Additional DNA sequences in this sample encode the identical CDR3. This chain uses TRBV6-5 with TRBJ1-1; D is ambiguous. This CDR3 is 14 amino acids long. The germline V gene encodes CDR1 MNHEY and CDR2 SVGAGI. V dropped 0 bases and J dropped 1 base, with 6 bases sitting between them. The CDR3 region has the DNA TGTGCCAGCAGTTACTCCACAGAGAACACTGAAGCTTTCTTT. It translates to CASSYSTENTEAFF.

This chain links TRBV9 with TRBJ2-7; the match to TRBD2 covers 8 bases. This CDR3 has 17 residues. V trimming: 0 bases; J trimming: 0 bases; junction bases outside the gene matches: 8. Germline assignment: CDR1 SGDLS and CDR2 YYNGEE. In nucleotides, the CDR3 is TGTGCCAGCAGCGTAGCGGGGGGGGGAATGAACTCCTACGAGCAGTACTTC. As protein: CASSVAGGGMNSYEQYF.

This clone was found once. The chain joins TRBV9 to TRBJ2-2; no clear D. This CDR3 region has 15 residues. V was clipped by 3 bases and J by 0 bases, with 9 bases between them. The germline CDR1 and CDR2 sequences are SGDLS and YYNGEE. CDR3 sequence reads: CASSDRRANTGELFF. DNA for the CDR3: TGTGCCAGCAGCGATCGAAGAGCGAACACCGGGGAGCTGTTTTTT.

The J gene is TRBJ1-2, the V gene TRBV5-6; tentatively, D is TRBD1 (5 bases). V lost 6 bases, J lost 5 bases, and 14 bases lay in between. The germline gives CDR1 SGHDT, CDR2 YYEEEE. The CDR3 covers 13 residues. In nucleotides, the CDR3 is TGTGCCAGCAAAGAGACAGCAGCTTATGGCTACACCTTC. It encodes CASKETAAYGYTF.

This clone has a single count. The chain combines TRBV27 with TRBJ1-2; D may be TRBD1 (5 bases). The V gene lost 5 bases and the J gene lost 3 bases, with 13 bases spanning the gap. Germline values: CDR1 MNHEY, CDR2 SMNVEV (reference sequence). The CDR3 is 14 residues long. The CDR3 DNA reads as TGTGCCAGCAGTATCTCCCGGGACCACTATGGCTACACCTTC. This encodes CASSISRDHYGYTF.

The chain employs TRBV11-2 and TRBJ1-3; weak D call: TRBD1 (5 bases). With 2 bases removed from V and 0 bases from J, the gap between germline ends came to 11 bases. Germline values: CDR1 SGHAT, CDR2 FQNNGV. This CDR3 has 16 residues. The CDR3 sequence: CASSLMRGYSGNTIYF. The CDR3 DNA reads as TGTGCCAGCAGCTTAATGCGGGGGTACTCTGGAAACACCATATATTTT.

This sequence joins TRBV7-9 and TRBJ2-3; TRBD1 matches at 8 bases. From germline, CDR1 is SEHNR and CDR2 FQNEAQ (reference sequence). J lost 5 bases, V lost 2 bases, and 18 bases had no gene match. CDR3 length equals 19 residues. In DNA form, the CDR3 reads TGTGCCAGCAGCTTATTTCAATGGGGGACAGGACGGCTAGTAGATACGCAGTATTTT. This translates into CASSLFQWGTGRLVDTQYF.

This sequence joins TRBV7-9 and TRBJ1-4; D is unresolved. V dropped 3 bases and J dropped 7 bases, with 15 bases sitting between them. This CDR3 comprises 15 residues. Germline CDR1 and CDR2: SEHNR and FQNEAQ (reference sequence). The CDR3: CASSLGRAGGEKLFF. As DNA, the CDR3 is TGTGCCAGCAGCTTGGGTCGGGCCGGAGGTGAAAAACTGTTTTTT.

This chain uses TRBV7-9 with TRBJ1-1, with unresolved D. The CDR3 loop spans 14 amino acids. Trimming pared 1 base from V and 5 bases from J, leaving 11 bases between. Germline loops: CDR1 SEHNR, CDR2 FQNEAQ (reference sequence). CDR3 residues: CASSLDTIGTEAFF. CDR3 nucleotides: TGTGCCAGCAGCTTAGACACAATAGGTACTGAAGCTTTCTTT.

The chain couples TRBV29-1 to TRBJ1-1; the D is unclear. The CDR3 is made up of 10 amino acids. The germline CDR1 and CDR2 sequences are SQVTM and ANQGSEA. The CDR3 DNA reads as TGCGTGGGGTTGAACACTGAAGCTTTCTTT. Amino acids: CVGLNTEAFF.

The gene calls are TRBV3-1 (or the pseudogene TRBV3-2) and TRBJ1-1, with D possibly matching TRBD1 (6 bases). The V gene lost 2 bases and the J gene lost 5 bases, with 18 bases spanning the gap. This CDR3 is 16 amino acids long. Germline V gene data show CDR1 as LGHDT and CDR2 as YNNKEL (reference sequence). The CDR3 here is CASSQPPTGGRTEAFF. The CDR3 DNA sequence: TGTGCCAGCAGCCAACCTCCGACAGGCGGGAGGACTGAAGCTTTCTTT.

The CDR3 region has the DNA TGTGCCAGCAGCTTATGGGGTAGCACAGATACGCAGTATTTT. It is translated as CASSLWGSTDTQYF. This sequence joins TRBV7-3 and TRBJ2-3; no firm D call. Germline V CDR1 and CDR2: SGHTA, FQGTGA. V was shortened by 2 bases and J by 0 bases, with 6 bases between the two germline ends. The CDR3 has 14 residues.

This rearrangement joins TRBV21-1 to TRBJ2-1; TRBD2, the D gene given by the table, was not confirmed from the DNA. TRBV21-1 has pseudogene status. The CDR3 is made up of 16 amino acids. CDR3 region: CASSNSCLAGGWEQFF. CDR3 DNA: TGTGCCAGCAGCAATAGCTGTCTAGCGGGAGGTTGGGAGCAGTTCTTC.

This clone is a singleton in its sample. The rearrangement links TRBV11-2 to TRBJ2-7; D gene ambiguous. This CDR3 contains 14 residues. Trimming removed 5 bases at V and 3 bases at J, with 14 bases between. CDR1 is SGHAT, CDR2 FQNNGV, per germline. The CDR3 DNA reads as TGTGCCAGCAGCCCCCTGAGAGGCAGCTACGAGCAGTACTTC. Translation gives CASSPLRGSYEQYF.

This clone showed up just once. This chain uses TRBV18 with TRBJ2-7, with D tentatively TRBD1 (6 bases). Per germline, CDR1 KGHSH and CDR2 LQKENI. The CDR3 has 14 residues. V was clipped by 4 bases and J by 0 bases, with 10 bases between them. CDR3 amino acids: CASSLQGSSYEQYF. The CDR3, as DNA: TGTGCCAGCTCACTACAGGGTAGCTCCTACGAGCAGTACTTC.

This clone appeared once. The rearrangement uses TRBV7-2 and TRBJ2-1, with 7 bases that match TRBD2. CDR3 length equals 15 residues. V gave up 1 base and J gave up 6 bases; unmatched junction bases: 6. From germline, CDR1 is SGHTA and CDR2 FQGNSA. In nucleotides, the CDR3 is TGTGCCAGCAGCTTAGAACTAGCGAGGATCAATGAGCAGTTCTTC. Protein: CASSLELARINEQFF.

This clone was observed a handful of times. The gene calls are TRBV27 and TRBJ1-5; the D gene is possibly TRBD1 (6 bases). CDR1 MNHEY and CDR2 SMNVEV come from the germline V gene (reference sequence). The CDR3 runs 15 residues. With 3 bases removed from V and 2 bases from J, the gap between germline ends came to 11 bases. This CDR3 is CASSLQGLGNQPQHF. The CDR3 DNA reads as TGTGCCAGCAGTTTGCAGGGGTTGGGCAATCAGCCCCAGCATTTT.

The chain carries TRBV19 and TRBJ2-3; 7 nucleotides match TRBD2. This CDR3 spans 16 amino acids. V shed 4 bases and J 2 bases; nucleotides not matched to a gene: 9. Germline V gene data show CDR1 as LNHDA and CDR2 as SQIVND (reference sequence). CDR3 sequence: CASSRTGTILTDTQYF. In nucleotides, the CDR3 is TGTGCCAGTAGTAGAACCGGGACTATTCTCACAGATACGCAGTATTTT.

About this clone: One end of the junction varies from germline; a read error may be responsible. V and J are TRBV6-5 and TRBJ1-1; tentatively, D is TRBD1 (5 bases). This CDR3 has 13 residues. CDR1 MNHEY and CDR2 SVGAGI come from the germline V gene. CDR3 sequence reads: CASSYGPGGTDDF. CDR3 nucleotide sequence: TGTGCCAGCAGTTACGGCCCCGGGGGAACGGATGACTTT.

The chain recombines TRBV5-4 with TRBJ2-7, with D possibly matching TRBD2 (5 bases). V lost 3 bases to trimming and J lost 2 bases, with 6 bases between them. CDR1 is SGHNT, CDR2 YYREEE, per germline (reference sequence). This CDR3 is 12 amino acids long. The CDR3 sequence is CASSSGAYEQYF. The CDR3 region has the DNA TGTGCCAGCAGCTCCGGGGCCTACGAGCAGTACTTC. The whole variable domain, remainder taken from reference TRBV5-4 and TRBJ2-7, is ETGVTQSPTHLIKTRGQQVTLRCSSQSGHNTVSWYQQALGQGPQFIFQYYREEENGRGNFPPRFSGLQFPNYSSELNVNALELDDSALYLCASSSGAYEQYFGPGTRLTVT.

The chain is built from TRBV29-1 and TRBJ2-5; D uncertain. V was pared by 3 bases and J by 4 bases, with 9 bases between. Per the germline V gene, CDR1 is SQVTM and CDR2 is ANQGSEA. CDR3 length: 12 residues. CDR3 loop: CSVDAGPETQYF. The CDR3 nucleotides are TGCAGCGTTGATGCAGGCCCAGAGACCCAGTACTTC.

CDR3 sequence (DNA): TGTGCCACCCGCCGGGACAGGGGTACTGAAGCTTTCTTT. Translated, it gives CATRRDRGTEAFF. This rearrangement joins TRBV24-1 to TRBJ1-1, with 10 nucleotides matching TRBD1. The V segment lost 9 bases and the J segment 5 bases; nucleotides outside the gene matches: 5. This CDR3 is built from 13 residues. The germline V gene has CDR1 KGHDR and CDR2 SFDVKD.

V and J are TRBV25-1 and TRBJ1-4; no clear D gene. Per the germline V gene, CDR1 is MGHDK and CDR2 is SYGVNS. Between the trimmed V and J ends, which lost 6 bases and 5 bases, there was a span of 19 bases. This CDR3 contains 16 residues. Here the CDR3 reads CASSLASLLSNEKLFF. DNA for the CDR3: TGTGCCAGCAGCCTTGCCTCCCTGTTGTCGAATGAAAAACTGTTTTTT.

The chain combines TRBV5-1 with TRBJ1-1, with a tentative D call TRBD1 (5 bases). V lost 2 bases and J 3 bases, leaving 8 bases between the germline ends. Germline CDR1 is SGHRS and CDR2 is YFSETQ. This CDR3 spans 13 amino acids. CDR3 DNA sequence: TGCGCCAGCAGCTTCCTGGGGGACACTGAAGCTTTCTTT. It specifies CASSFLGDTEAFF.

This chain joins TRBV4-1 and TRBJ2-7; D gene uncertain. CDR1 MGHRA and CDR2 YSYEKL come from the germline V gene. V gave up 4 bases and J gave up 0 bases, with 10 bases separating them. This CDR3 is built from 14 residues. CDR3 nucleotides: TGCGCCAGCAGCCTGGCAGAGAGCTCCTACGAGCAGTACTTC. Translation gives CASSLAESSYEQYF.

The chain couples TRBV18 to TRBJ2-5; perhaps TRBD1 as D (6 bases). The CDR3 is 14 residues long. Germline V lookup: CDR1 KGHSH, CDR2 LQKENI. Trimming shortened V by 5 bases and J by 1 base, and 11 bases separated the two germline ends. Here the CDR3 reads CASSTQQGQETQYF. The DNA of the CDR3 is TGTGCCAGCTCAACGCAACAGGGCCAAGAGACCCAGTACTTC.

This chain joins TRBV11-3 and TRBJ2-1, with 14 bases matching TRBD2. This CDR3 comprises 16 residues. Trimming took 6 bases from V and 7 from J; bases not matched to a gene: 8. Germline values: CDR1 SGHNT, CDR2 YENEEA. The CDR3 here is CASSPGLAGANNEQFF. In DNA form, the CDR3 reads TGTGCCAGCAGTCCGGGACTAGCGGGAGCGAATAATGAGCAGTTCTTC.

This sequence joins TRBV18 and TRBJ2-3; D not certain. The germline V gene encodes CDR1 KGHSH and CDR2 LQKENI. CDR3 length: 13 amino acids. V shed 2 bases and J shed 5 bases, with 8 bases lying between them. CDR3 protein: CASSPTTGDTQYF. CDR3 DNA sequence: TGTGCCAGCTCACCAACCACCGGAGATACGCAGTATTTT.